This TCR beta chain was captured by sequencing in a study of shared clonotypes between healthy human individuals. The assay used deep level. Measured with immunoSEQ multiplex PCR; TCRdb has only the in-frame clones, and not every one. The profile covers about 320,000 clones, with roughly 84% appearing a single time and 15% to 20% taken by the ten largest. For this clone: Its antigen is unidentified.

Notes on the study in general: It was expected that sequencing depth would affect clonotype sharing among donors. The low donor count limited represented genetic and exposure-history diversity. Despite large depth, sorted-subset datasets appeared incompletely sequenced.

CDR1 SQVTM and CDR2 ANQGSEA come from the germline V gene. V shed 3 bases and J shed 0 bases, with 9 bases lying between them. The CDR3 runs 15 residues. This receptor was obtained from a man aged 18 to 29 in good health. The chain recombines TRBV29-1 with TRBJ1-6; D is undetermined. Sequences were obtained from memory CD8+ T cells sorted from blood. Subset here: CD45RO+ cells pooled with CCR7-negative TemRA cells. CDR3 DNA sequence: TGCAGCGTTGATGAACCGAGCTCCTATAATTCACCCCTCCACTTT. This encodes CSVDEPSSYNSPLHF.